Below are 26 T cell receptor beta chains sequenced from a single sample in a study of shared clonotypes between healthy human individuals. Produced via immunoSEQ multiplex PCR; TCRdb's table is partial and in-frame only. The sample has a few million clones; 85% to 95% are singletons. The source material was naive CD4+ T cells from PBMCs. Subset noted: CD45RA+ positively selected. Every receptor here comes from a man younger than 35 in good health. Some clones in this sample may be carry-over from other donors' samples.

The rearrangement joins TRBV9 to TRBJ2-7, with a tentative D call TRBD2 (6 bases). V shed 2 bases and J shed 5 bases, with 17 bases lying between them. Per germline, CDR1 SGDLS and CDR2 YYNGEE. This CDR3 has 15 amino acids. The CDR3, as DNA: TGTGCCAGCAGCGTCGGCGGGGCTCCTGGCCACGAGCAGTACTTC. Protein product: CASSVGGAPGHEQYF.

Note on this clone: Other DNA sequences in this sample translate to the same CDR3. In DNA, the CDR3 is TGTGCCAGCAGCTTGGGGGATACCTACGAGCAGTACTTC. It specifies CASSLGDTYEQYF. The chain links TRBV5-4 to TRBJ2-7; D is undetermined. The germline V gene has CDR1 SGHNT and CDR2 YYREEE (reference sequence). The CDR3 extends over 13 amino acids. Trimming took 0 bases from V and 2 from J, leaving 6 bases between them.

V usage is TRBV4-1 and J usage is TRBJ1-6; 8 bases match TRBD1. Germline assignment: CDR1 MGHRA and CDR2 YSYEKL. The CDR3 has 16 amino acids. J lost 4 bases, V lost 4 bases, and 6 bases had no gene match. The chain's CDR3 is CASSPTGQGYNSPLHF. DNA of the CDR3: TGCGCCAGCAGCCCGACCGGACAGGGATATAATTCACCCCTCCACTTT.

The chain has TRBV9 and TRBJ2-5; D call uncertain. This CDR3 has 13 residues. Germline loops: CDR1 SGDLS, CDR2 YYNGEE. V lost 4 bases and J lost 5, with 12 bases in between. The DNA for the CDR3 is TGTGCCAGCAGCCAAAGCCGCACGGAGACCCAGTACTTC. Protein product: CASSQSRTETQYF.

This clone occurred once. The chain couples TRBV6-1 to TRBJ2-1, with 9 bases aligning to TRBD2. V shed 10 bases and J 9 bases; nucleotides not matched to a gene: 13. The CDR3 has 14 residues. Looked up from germline, CDR1 is MNHNS and CDR2 is SASEGT. CDR3 residues: CATATYGTSSEQFF. CDR3 coding DNA: TGTGCCACCGCGACGTACGGGACTAGCAGTGAGCAGTTCTTC.

As for this clone: Other DNA sequences in this specimen translate into the identical CDR3. The chain couples TRBV28 to TRBJ2-5; D not certain. This CDR3 region has 12 residues. Per the germline V gene, CDR1 is MDHEN and CDR2 is SYDVKM. With 5 bases removed from V and 0 bases from J, the gap between germline ends came to 4 bases. As DNA, the CDR3 is TGTGCCAGCAGTCCTTACCAAGAGACCCAGTACTTC. Its translation is CASSPYQETQYF. Based on the CDR3 plus reference TRBV28 and TRBJ2-5, the full variable domain is DVKVTQSSRYLVKRTGEKVFLECVQDMDHENMFWYRQDPGLGLRLIYFSYDVKMKEKGDIPEGYSVSREKKERFSLILESASTNQTSMYLCASSPYQETQYFGPGTRLLVL.

The CDR3 coding sequence is TGTGCCAGCAGCTTAATGGGGAACGAGCAGTACTTC. Its protein product is CASSLMGNEQYF. V gene TRBV11-2 combines with J gene TRBJ2-7; D is uncertain. The germline V gene has CDR1 SGHAT and CDR2 FQNNGV. The length of the CDR3 is 12 residues. Trimming removed 2 bases from V and 5 bases from J, with 7 bases in between. Combining the CDR3 with reference TRBV11-2 and TRBJ2-7 gives the whole variable domain EAGVAQSPRYKIIEKRQSVAFWCNPISGHATLYWYQQILGQGPKLLIQFQNNGVVDDSQLPKDRFSAERLKGVDSTLKIQPAKLEDSAVYLCASSLMGNEQYFGPGTRLTVT.

This chain links TRBV11-3 with TRBJ2-7; TRBD2 aligns across 12 bases. J lost 4 bases, V lost 5 bases, and 9 bases had no gene match. The length of the CDR3 is 16 residues. The germline gives CDR1 SGHNT, CDR2 YENEEA. DNA of the CDR3: TGTGCCAGCAGCGCGCTAGCGGGAGGGCCAGGATACGAGCAGTACTTC. Amino acid sequence: CASSALAGGPGYEQYF.

This sequence joins TRBV2 and TRBJ1-2; 7 bases match TRBD1. Germline V gene sequence: CDR1 SNHLY, CDR2 FYNNEI. V trimming: 6 bases; J trimming: 5 bases; junction bases outside the gene matches: 6. This CDR3 has 13 residues. CDR3 DNA: TGTGCCAGCAGGGGGACAGTGAGTTATGGCTACACCTTC. This gives the protein CASRGTVSYGYTF.

The rearrangement links TRBV28 to TRBJ1-2, with TRBD1 matching over 8 bases. The J segment lost 8 bases and the V segment lost 3 bases, leaving 5 bases of the junction unmatched. Germline lookup yields CDR1 MDHEN and CDR2 SYDVKM. This CDR3 comprises 13 residues. The CDR3 reads CASSFSTGGGYTF. The CDR3 nucleotides read TGTGCCAGCAGTTTTTCTACAGGGGGAGGCTACACCTTC.

There are a few counts of this clone. The chain is built from TRBV7-9 and TRBJ1-2; D unclear. Germline lookup yields CDR1 SEHNR and CDR2 FQNEAQ (reference sequence). With 1 base removed from V and 4 bases from J, the gap between germline ends came to 10 bases. CDR3 length: 14 amino acids. CDR3 loop: CASSLGEEVYGYTF. In DNA form, the CDR3 reads TGTGCCAGCAGCTTAGGAGAAGAGGTCTATGGCTACACCTTC.

The V and J genes are TRBV6-5 and TRBJ2-7; a weak D match, TRBD2 (6 bases). Trimming shortened V by 7 bases and J by 6 bases, and 13 bases separated the two germline ends. The CDR3 contains 12 residues. Germline V CDR1 and CDR2: MNHEY, SVGAGI. CDR3 residues: CASMRRRGEQYF. The DNA for the CDR3 is TGTGCCAGCATGCGGCGGAGGGGCGAGCAGTACTTC.

This clone was found once. The chain couples TRBV19 to TRBJ2-2; either TRBD1 or TRBD2 may supply D (5 bases each). The CDR3 loop spans 14 amino acids. Trimming shortened V by 7 bases and J by 6 bases, and 15 bases separated the two germline ends. The germline V gene has CDR1 LNHDA and CDR2 SQIVND (reference sequence). CDR3 in DNA: TGTGCCAGTATGCAGGGAGTGTGGTCCGGGGAGCTGTTTTTT. Translated, it gives CASMQGVWSGELFF.

V gene TRBV14 combines with J gene TRBJ2-7; D is possibly TRBD1 or TRBD2 (5 bases each). The germline CDR1 and CDR2 sequences are SGHDN and FVKESK. The CDR3 is made up of 16 amino acids. The V gene lost 0 bases and the J gene lost 0 bases, with 12 bases spanning the gap. The CDR3 loop reads CASSQDLGVYSYEQYF. The CDR3 nucleotides are TGTGCCAGCAGCCAAGATCTGGGGGTTTACTCCTACGAGCAGTACTTC.

Worth noting for this clone: Compared with germline, one end of the junction differs, possibly owing to a read error. DNA of the CDR3: TGTGCCAGCAGGGAAGGGCCAGGGCGGAACACCGGGGAGCTGTTTTTT. The encoded protein is CASREGPGRNTGELFF. The V call is TRBV6-1, the J call TRBJ2-2; D is possibly TRBD1 (5 bases). The CDR3 sequence is 16 residues long. Germline lookup yields CDR1 MNHNS and CDR2 SASEGT.

Comment on this clone: Additional DNA sequences in this sample encode the identical CDR3. This chain uses TRBV28 with TRBJ2-5; 11 bases align to TRBD2. The length of the CDR3 is 15 residues. Trimming took 6 bases from V and 4 from J; bases not matched to a gene: 7. Germline V gene lookup returns CDR1 MDHEN and CDR2 SYDVKM. The CDR3 sequence: CASSALAGGGETQYF. The CDR3 DNA follows: TGTGCCAGCAGCGCCCTAGCGGGAGGAGGAGAGACCCAGTACTTC.

This chain joins TRBV28 and TRBJ2-1; 8 nucleotides match TRBD2. Germline CDR1 MDHEN, CDR2 SYDVKM. The length of the CDR3 is 16 residues. V gave up 5 bases and J gave up 1 base; unmatched junction bases: 7. The CDR3 sequence is CASSTRLARSYNEQFF. The CDR3 DNA sequence: TGTGCCAGCAGTACCCGACTAGCGCGATCCTACAATGAGCAGTTCTTC. Full variable domain (remainder filled in from reference TRBV28 and TRBJ2-1): DVKVTQSSRYLVKRTGEKVFLECVQDMDHENMFWYRQDPGLGLRLIYFSYDVKMKEKGDIPEGYSVSREKKERFSLILESASTNQTSMYLCASSTRLARSYNEQFFGPGTRLTVL.

The V gene is TRBV6-1, the J gene TRBJ2-7; 7 bases are a match to TRBD2. V shed 2 bases and J 9 bases; nucleotides not matched to a gene: 10. CDR1 is MNHNS, CDR2 SASEGT, per germline. This CDR3 region has 14 residues. CDR3 region: CASSEMTGWGGQYF. Here the CDR3 DNA reads TGTGCCAGCAGTGAAATGACTGGCTGGGGGGGGCAGTACTTC.

The CDR3, as DNA: TGTGCCACCAGCAGGGCGAACAGGGTTTCTGGAAACACCATATATTTT. It yields the protein CATSRANRVSGNTIYF. The chain recombines TRBV15 with TRBJ1-3, with TRBD1 as a possible D gene (6 bases). Germline V lookup: CDR1 LNHNV, CDR2 YYDKDF (reference sequence). V was trimmed by 3 bases and J by 1 base, leaving 13 bases between them. This CDR3 region has 16 residues.

The chain joins TRBV2 to TRBJ1-4, with a weak D call TRBD1 (6 bases). Germline-derived CDR1 and CDR2 are SNHLY and FYNNEI. The V and J ends lost 2 bases and 4 bases respectively, with 8 bases between them. This CDR3 has 14 residues. The CDR3 sequence: CASSEWTDNEKLFF. CDR3 in DNA: TGTGCCAGCAGTGAATGGACAGATAATGAAAAACTGTTTTTT.

CDR3 amino acids: CASSEGVINEQFF. The CDR3 DNA reads TGTGCCAGCAGTGAAGGGGTGATCAATGAGCAGTTCTTC. V is TRBV2 and J is TRBJ2-1; D unclear. This CDR3 region has 13 residues. V was trimmed by 1 base and J by 6 bases, leaving 7 bases between them. Looked up from germline, CDR1 is SNHLY and CDR2 is FYNNEI.

This chain joins TRBV27 and TRBJ1-3, with D unresolved. The CDR3 runs 16 residues. Trimming cost V 5 bases and J 0 bases, with 14 bases left between them. Germline-derived CDR1 and CDR2 are MNHEY and SMNVEV (reference sequence). CDR3 in amino acids: CASSPTRGISGNTIYF. Here the CDR3 DNA reads TGTGCCAGCAGTCCTACGCGAGGAATCTCTGGAAACACCATATATTTT.

The gene calls are TRBV30 and TRBJ2-2; D is uncertain. Per germline, CDR1 GTSNPN and CDR2 SVGIG (reference sequence). Trimming took off 3 bases at V and 0 bases at J, with 8 bases between the two ends. The CDR3 is 14 amino acids. The CDR3 protein is CAWSPDANTGELFF. CDR3 bases: TGTGCCTGGAGCCCGGATGCGAACACCGGGGAGCTGTTTTTT.

V gene TRBV5-1 combines with J gene TRBJ2-2, with a possible D match to TRBD1 (6 bases). Trimming took 4 bases from V and 5 from J, leaving 21 bases between them. The CDR3 extends over 17 amino acids. Looked up from germline, CDR1 is SGHRS and CDR2 is YFSETQ. The CDR3 DNA reads as TGCGCCAGCAGCCCGAGGGGCACAGGGCTCTCGACCGGGGAGCTGTTTTTT. Translation gives CASSPRGTGLSTGELFF.

J is TRBJ1-1 and V is TRBV30, with TRBD1 as a possible D gene (5 bases). CDR1 and CDR2 from the germline V gene are GTSNPN and SVGIG (reference sequence). Trimming shortened V by 8 bases and J by 5 bases, and 15 bases separated the two germline ends. The CDR3 is made up of 12 amino acids. The CDR3, as DNA: TGTGCCGCCAAAACGGGGGGGACTGAAGCTTTCTTT. It encodes CAAKTGGTEAFF.

V usage is TRBV4-2 and J usage is TRBJ1-1; 8 positions agree with TRBD1. This CDR3 is built from 14 residues. Germline CDR1 reads LGHNA; CDR2 reads YNFKEQ. The V gene end was trimmed by 8 bases and the J gene end by 0 bases; junction bases not matched to a gene: 5. Here the CDR3 reads CASVTGGMNTEAFF. In DNA, the CDR3 is TGTGCCAGCGTTACAGGGGGGATGAACACTGAAGCTTTCTTT.